Given below is one T cell receptor beta chain in context. Its antigen is not known. This entry comes from a study of OX40 agonist ivuxolimab in advanced cancers. Study-wide context: It was ivuxolimab, an agonistic anti-OX40 (CD134) antibody, that patients were treated with. Six ivuxolimab dose levels, 0.01 to 10 mg/kg, were given intravenously every 2 weeks. Prior anti-PD-1, anti-PD-L1 or anti-CTLA-4 therapy was allowed; 40% to 50% had some.

Only in-frame clones appear in the TCRdb table, and some are missing; sequencing was by immunoSEQ multiplex PCR. The sample yields roughly 87,000 clones, 75% to 95% seen once. The V and J ends lost 0 bases and 11 bases respectively, with 7 bases between them. The CDR3 is 10 amino acids. Germline-derived CDR1 and CDR2 are SQVTM and ANQGSEA. Overall study results and limits: Clonal expansion was seen in CD4+ and CD8+ blood T cells by week 6 at 0.1 to 3.0 mg/kg.

The TCR originated in an adult with an advanced solid tumor such as melanoma, head and neck, liver or kidney cancer. The genes are TRBV29-1 and TRBJ1-1, with D uncertain. Material: CD4+ or CD8+ T cells sorted from blood, obtained in a trial of the OX40 agonist ivuxolimab. The CDR3 sequence is CSVEDRRAFF. Here the CDR3 DNA reads TGCAGCGTTGAAGACAGGAGGGCTTTCTTT.